The 14 T cell receptor beta chains below come from one sample, sequenced in a study of blood T cell repertoires in COVID-19. Some clones are missing from TCRdb's copy, which holds only in-frame ones; the method was immunoSEQ multiplex PCR. Of 50,000 to 60,000 clones listed, more than 75% are singletons. Input material: peripheral blood. All receptors derive from a human donor with active COVID-19. The donor label of this sample is uncertain.

The V gene is TRBV30, the J gene TRBJ2-7; perhaps TRBD2 as D (5 bases). Deletions cut 1 base from V and 2 bases from J, with 12 bases between. The CDR3 loop spans 14 amino acids. Germline V gene sequence: CDR1 GTSNPN, CDR2 SVGIG (reference sequence). Written as DNA, the CDR3 is TGTGCCTGGAGTGGGACTGCCGGAACCTACGAGCAGTACTTC. Protein: CAWSGTAGTYEQYF.

This chain connects TRBV20-1 to TRBJ2-3, with unresolved D. V was pared by 3 bases and J by 3 bases, with 10 bases between. The germline V gene has CDR1 DFQATT and CDR2 SNEGSKA (reference sequence). This CDR3 comprises 13 residues. The CDR3 DNA is TGCAGTGCTAGTGAACAGTTAACAGATACGCAGTATTTT. Residues: CSASEQLTDTQYF.

The rearrangement uses TRBV12-3 or TRBV12-4 and TRBJ1-4; the D is unclear. V was clipped by 3 bases and J by 7 bases, with 3 bases between them. This CDR3 contains 11 residues. CDR3: CASSFSEKLFF. For the CDR3, the DNA is TGTGCCAGCAGTTTCAGTGAAAAACTGTTTTTT.

V usage is TRBV19 and J usage is TRBJ1-3; weak D call: TRBD1 (6 bases). CDR3 length: 14 residues. Germline V gene data show CDR1 as LNHDA and CDR2 as SQIVND (reference sequence). Trimming removed 3 bases at V and 4 bases at J, with 10 bases between. The CDR3 DNA sequence: TGTGCCAGTAGTATCGGGACATCGGGAAACACCATATATTTT. Translated: CASSIGTSGNTIYF.

The CDR3 region is CASSKEKEYHNTEAFF. CDR3 in DNA: TGTGCCAGCAGCAAAGAAAAAGAGTATCACAACACTGAAGCTTTCTTT. The rearrangement links TRBV21-1 to TRBJ1-1. TRBV21-1 is recorded as a pseudogene. The CDR3 has 16 amino acids.

This chain joins TRBV11-2 and TRBJ2-1, with 8 bases matching TRBD2. J gave up 1 base and V 5 bases, and 4 bases lay outside the gene matches. The V gene's germline CDR1 is SGHAT and CDR2 FQNNGV. The CDR3 has 15 residues. CDR3 nucleotides: TGTGCCAGCAGCCCCAGACTAGCGTCCTACAATGAGCAGTTCTTC. Translating it yields CASSPRLASYNEQFF.

This chain links TRBV5-4 with TRBJ2-1; 9 bases align to TRBD1. CDR3 length: 15 residues. The V and J ends lost 4 bases and 0 bases, in that order; junction bases with no gene match: 2. Germline V lookup: CDR1 SGHNT, CDR2 YYREEE (reference sequence). Written as DNA, the CDR3 is TGTGCCAGCAGCCTGGGACAGGGCTCCTACAATGAGCAGTTCTTC. Amino acid sequence: CASSLGQGSYNEQFF.

The V gene is TRBV10-1, the J gene TRBJ2-1, with D perhaps TRBD2 (7 bases). V dropped 4 bases and J dropped 4 bases, with 11 bases sitting between them. The CDR3 runs 14 residues. Germline assignment: CDR1 WNHNN and CDR2 SYGVQD (reference sequence). The CDR3 loop is CASSAGGQYNEQFF. DNA of the CDR3: TGCGCCAGCAGTGCCGGGGGGCAGTACAATGAGCAGTTCTTC.

V gene TRBV12-3 or TRBV12-4 combines with J gene TRBJ1-1, with TRBD1 identical over 7 bases. V shed 5 bases and J 10 bases; nucleotides not matched to a gene: 7. This CDR3 contains 12 residues. CDR3 bases: TGTGCCAGCAGTCTCCCGGACAGGAGAGCTTTCTTT. Encoded protein: CASSLPDRRAFF.

The V call is TRBV11-2, the J call TRBJ2-5, with a weak D call TRBD2 (6 bases). The V gene's germline CDR1 is SGHAT and CDR2 FQNNGV. The CDR3 totals 13 residues. The germline V and J ends were trimmed by 6 bases and 3 bases, with 11 bases remaining between them. In nucleotides, the CDR3 is TGTGCCAGCAGGCTACTAGCAGAAGAGACCCAGTACTTC. Residues: CASRLLAEETQYF. Filled out from reference TRBV11-2 and TRBJ2-5, the complete variable domain reads EAGVAQSPRYKIIEKRQSVAFWCNPISGHATLYWYQQILGQGPKLLIQFQNNGVVDDSQLPKDRFSAERLKGVDSTLKIQPAKLEDSAVYLCASRLLAEETQYFGPGTRLLVL.

The sample holds one count of this clone. The V and J genes are TRBV27 and TRBJ2-5, with D perhaps matching TRBD2 (6 bases). Germline V gives CDR1 MNHEY, CDR2 SMNVEV (reference sequence). This CDR3 region has 15 residues. Trimming cost V 5 bases and J 5 bases, with 18 bases left between them. As DNA, the CDR3 is TGTGCCAGCAGTGCACGACTAGTCCCCCGGGAGACCCAGTACTTC. Its protein product is CASSARLVPRETQYF.

V is TRBV9 and J is TRBJ2-1; TRBD2 agrees at 10 bases. The junction had 6 bases not matched to a gene; V was cut back by 1 base and J by 8 bases. This CDR3 comprises 15 residues. Germline V gives CDR1 SGDLS, CDR2 YYNGEE. The CDR3 here is CASSVRSGGADEQFF. The CDR3, as DNA: TGTGCCAGCAGCGTACGGAGCGGGGGGGCCGATGAGCAGTTCTTC.

The V and J genes are TRBV29-1 and TRBJ1-2; 7 bases agree with TRBD1. J was trimmed by 2 bases and V by 6 bases; bases with no gene match: 6. The germline gives CDR1 SQVTM, CDR2 ANQGSEA. This CDR3 has 13 amino acids. The CDR3 DNA reads TGCAGCGTCACCGGGACAGACAACTATGGCTACACCTTC. Translating gives CSVTGTDNYGYTF.

This clone was recorded a few times. The chain uses TRBV5-8 and TRBJ1-5, with D uncertain. Trimming cost V 4 bases and J 4 bases, with 6 bases left between them. The CDR3 is made up of 12 amino acids. The germline gives CDR1 SGHTS, CDR2 YDEGEE. This chain's CDR3 is CASSLFNQPQHF. The DNA of the CDR3 is TGTGCCAGCAGCCTTTTTAATCAGCCCCAGCATTTT.